Following are 21 T cell receptor beta chains from one sample sequenced in a study of prognosis after radiotherapy for stage I lung cancer. Using two-round multiplex PCR, the authors amplified TCR beta CDR3 from genomic DNA. Round one of PCR was performed, and it used primers specific to each TRBV and TRBJ gene. MiXCR, run by TCRdb on the multiplex PCR reads, gives a single entry per CDR3 protein. Of about 47,000 distinct CDR3 sequences in the sample, about a third were seen once. Sample: PBMCs, taken before or after stereotactic body radiation therapy (not recorded which). The receptors derive from a donor over 45 with non-small cell lung cancer.

This clonotype was seen many times. The chain has TRBV2 and TRBJ1-2; no definite D call. This CDR3 has 11 amino acids. CDR1 is SNHLY, CDR2 FYNNEI, per germline. Trimming removed 7 bases at V and 7 bases at J, with 10 bases between. This CDR3 is CASTRGSGYTF. The CDR3 DNA reads as TGTGCCAGCACTCGCGGGTCTGGCTACACCTTC.

This clonotype turned up a few times. A much larger clone lies a single base off, so this may be a read error. J is TRBJ2-5 and V is TRBV20-1; 14 bases are shared with TRBD2. The CDR3 contains 17 residues. Germline V gene lookup returns CDR1 DFQATT and CDR2 SNEGSKA (reference sequence). This chain's CDR3 is CSARDLGLAGGTETKYF. CDR3 nucleotide sequence: TGCAGTGCTAGAGACCTAGGACTAGCGGGAGGAACGGAGACCAAGTACTTC.

Comment on this clonotype: A much larger clone lies a single base off, so this may be a read error. The rearrangement links TRBV5-5 to TRBJ2-7; 12 bases fit TRBD1. CDR1 is SGHKS and CDR2 is YYEKEE in the germline V gene (reference sequence). This CDR3 is built from 14 residues. CDR3 in amino acids: CASSLVSGTGGGWF. The CDR3 DNA is TGTGCCAGCAGCTTGGTTTCCGGGACAGGGGGCGGATGGTTC.

Ten or more counts support this clonotype. J is TRBJ2-2 and V is TRBV4-3, with a possible D match to TRBD1 (5 bases). Germline V gene sequence: CDR1 LGHNA, CDR2 YSLEER. There are 16 residues in the CDR3. Deletions cut 0 bases from V and 5 bases from J, with 13 bases between. The CDR3 spells CASSQETGFGTGELFF. CDR3 coding DNA: TGCGCCAGCAGCCAAGAAACAGGCTTCGGAACCGGGGAGCTGTTTTTT.

This clonotype was seen at least ten times. This sequence joins TRBV4-1 and TRBJ1-6, with TRBD1 identical over 9 bases. Germline V CDR1 and CDR2: MGHRA, YSYEKL. The ends lost 3 bases at V and 5 bases at J; junction bases unmatched: 2. CDR3 length equals 15 residues. The CDR3 spells CASSHRDRDNSPLHF. CDR3 DNA sequence: TGCGCCAGCAGCCACCGGGACAGGGATAATTCACCCCTCCACTTT.

This clonotype was recorded at least ten times. V is TRBV24-1 and J is TRBJ1-1; D might be TRBD1 (5 bases). CDR3 length: 13 residues. Trimming removed 8 bases from V and 3 bases from J, with 12 bases in between. Germline values: CDR1 KGHDR, CDR2 SFDVKD. The DNA of the CDR3 is TGTGCCACCAACCGGGGGAGGGACACTGAAGCTTTCTTT. Residues: CATNRGRDTEAFF.

For this clonotype: A far larger clone is one nucleotide away, so this likely arose from a read error. The chain carries TRBV6-5 and TRBJ2-7; TRBD1 might be the D (6 bases). V was shortened by 5 bases and J by 1 base, with 15 bases between the two germline ends. In germline, CDR1 is MNHEY, CDR2 SVGAGI. The length of the CDR3 is 15 residues. The DNA of the CDR3 is TGTGCCAGCAGTGACCGCAGGGGATATTCCTACGAGCAGTACTTC. This codes for CASSDRRGYSYEQYF.

Notes on this clonotype: A single base separates this from a much larger clone, so it may be a read error. The chain uses TRBV6-9 and TRBJ2-3, with 16 bases that match TRBD2. Germline-derived CDR1 and CDR2 are MNHGY and SVAAGI. J gave up 6 bases and V 3 bases, and 6 bases lay outside the gene matches. CDR3 length: 17 amino acids. CDR3 DNA: TGTGCCAGCAGTTACGGGACTAGCGGGAGGGCCTTTGATACGCAGTATTTT. It encodes CASSYGTSGRAFDTQYF.

This clonotype was found a few times. With a much larger clone just one base away, this may be a read error. V and J are TRBV20-1 and TRBJ2-1; D perhaps matches TRBD2 (5 bases). Germline V gives CDR1 DFQATT, CDR2 SNEGSKA (reference sequence). The V end was cut by 6 bases, the J end by 15 bases, with 15 bases between. The CDR3 is made up of 10 amino acids. The CDR3, as DNA: TGCAGTGCCGAACTAGACCGAGGGTTCTTC. It is translated as CSAELDRGFF.

The sample holds many counts of this clonotype. This chain links TRBV18 with TRBJ2-5; D remains ambiguous. The V gene's germline CDR1 is KGHSH and CDR2 LQKENI. The CDR3 is 13 amino acids. Trimming took off 6 bases at V and 4 bases at J, with 12 bases between the two ends. The CDR3 is CASSATRRETQYF. CDR3 in DNA: TGTGCCAGCTCCGCGACCCGGCGAGAGACCCAGTACTTC. The whole variable domain, filled in from reference TRBV18 and TRBJ2-5, reads NAGVMQNPRHLVRRRGQEARLRCSPMKGHSHVYWYRQLPEEGLKFMVYLQKENIIDESGMPKERFSAEFPKEGPSILRIQQVVRGDSAAYFCASSATRRETQYFGPGTRLLVL.

This clonotype was counted ten times or more. The chain couples TRBV7-9 to TRBJ2-6, with D possibly TRBD2 on 5 matching bases. The CDR3 has 17 residues. CDR1 and CDR2 (germline): SEHNR, FQNEAQ (reference sequence). The V and J ends lost 1 base and 0 bases respectively, with 10 bases between them. For the CDR3, the DNA is TGTGCCAGCAGCTTAGAAAGAGGGCGCTCTGGGGCCAACGTCCTGACTTTC. Translating it yields CASSLERGRSGANVLTF. Full variable domain (remainder filled in from reference TRBV7-9 and TRBJ2-6): DTGVSQNPRHKITKRGQNVTFRCDPISEHNRLYWYRQTLGQGPEFLTYFQNEAQLEKSRLLSDRFSAERPKGSFSTLEIQRTEQGDSAMYLCASSLERGRSGANVLTFGAGSRLTVL.

At least ten counts were recorded for this clonotype. The chain combines TRBV19 with TRBJ1-1; unclear D gene. The germline V gene encodes CDR1 LNHDA and CDR2 SQIVND (reference sequence). Trimming took 3 bases from V and 4 from J, leaving 15 bases between them. The CDR3 has 15 amino acids. The CDR3 sequence: CASSMRRLGSTEAFF. The CDR3 DNA sequence: TGTGCCAGTAGTATGCGAAGGTTAGGTTCCACTGAAGCTTTCTTT. Based on the CDR3 plus reference TRBV19 and TRBJ1-1, the full variable domain is DGGITQSPKYLFRKEGQNVTLSCEQNLNHDAMYWYRQDPGQGLRLIYYSQIVNDFQKGDIAEGYSVSREKKESFPLTVTSAQKNPTAFYLCASSMRRLGSTEAFFGQGTRLTVV.

The sample holds many counts of this clonotype. V usage is TRBV28 and J usage is TRBJ2-5; TRBD1 aligns across 7 bases. This CDR3 is 12 amino acids long. Germline V gene lookup returns CDR1 MDHEN and CDR2 SYDVKM. Trimming at V came to 5 bases and at J to 10 bases, leaving 7 bases not matched to a gene. The CDR3 DNA follows: TGTGCCAGCAGTGAGGACAGGAGAGTCCAGTACTTC. This sequence encodes CASSEDRRVQYF.

Notes on this clonotype: A read error is the likely source, as a far larger clone sits one nucleotide away. Since no conserved phenylalanine or tryptophan closes the CDR3, a read error is the likely cause. The chain uses TRBV7-2 and TRBJ2-7; D is possibly TRBD2 (6 bases). Trimming removed 5 bases at V and 6 bases at J, with 17 bases between. Germline values: CDR1 SGHTA, CDR2 FQGNSA. The CDR3 is 14 residues long. In nucleotides, the CDR3 is TGTGCCAGCAGCCGCAGTGGGACTTTTGGCGAGCAGTACCTC. It specifies CASSRSGTFGEQYL.

This clonotype was detected many times. The chain employs TRBV9 and TRBJ1-6; D gene uncertain. Looked up from germline, CDR1 is SGDLS and CDR2 is YYNGEE. The V end lost 0 bases, the J end lost 5 bases, and 6 bases lay between the germline ends. The CDR3 totals 14 residues. CDR3 coding DNA: TGTGCCAGCAGCGTAGCTCAGAATAATTCACCCCTCCACTTT. This sequence encodes CASSVAQNNSPLHF. Supplemented by reference TRBV9 and TRBJ1-6, the full variable domain reads DSGVTQTPKHLITATGQRVTLRCSPRSGDLSVYWYQQSLDQGLQFLIQYYNGEERAKGNILERFSAQQFPDLHSELNLSSLELGDSALYFCASSVAQNNSPLHFGNGTRLTVT.

As concerns this clonotype: This may come from a read error, since a much larger clone is one base off. The chain links TRBV24-1 to TRBJ2-5; D assignment may be TRBD1 or TRBD2 (5 bases each). The CDR3 has 14 amino acids. CDR1 KGHDR and CDR2 SFDVKD come from the germline V gene. The CDR3 spells CATSDGGLGENQYF. The DNA for the CDR3 is TGTGCCACCAGTGACGGTGGTTTGGGGGAGAACCAGTACTTC.

Comment on this clonotype: Only one base separates this from a far larger clonotype, so it likely reflects a read error. The J gene is TRBJ1-1, the V gene TRBV6-9, with D possibly being TRBD1 (5 bases). Germline lookup yields CDR1 MNHGY and CDR2 SVAAGI. V was clipped by 7 bases and J by 0 bases, with 21 bases between them. The CDR3 length is 17 residues. CDR3 in DNA: TGTGCCAGCATTTACTCCGTCAATGGGGCCATGAACACTGAAGCTTTCTTT. Translating it yields CASIYSVNGAMNTEAFF.

On this clonotype itself: One junction end disagrees with the germline gene, perhaps due to a read error. This sequence joins TRBV4-1 and TRBJ1-2; weak D call: TRBD1 (5 bases). From germline, CDR1 is MGHRA and CDR2 YSYEKL. CDR3 length: 17 amino acids. CDR3 in amino acids: CASSPHGANTPNYCYTF. DNA for the CDR3: TGCGCCAGCAGCCCCCATGGGGCGAATACCCCCAACTATTGCTACACCTTC.

Remarks on this clonotype: At one boundary the junction diverges from the germline segment, which might be a read error. This sequence joins TRBV12-3 or TRBV12-4 and TRBJ1-3, with D perhaps TRBD1 (6 bases). The CDR3 loop spans 17 amino acids. The CDR3 loop reads CASSLGATGRSGNTVYF. CDR3 DNA sequence: TGTGCCAGCAGTTTAGGGGCGACAGGTCGCTCTGGAAACACCGTATATTTT.

The chain joins TRBV20-1 to TRBJ2-3; no firm D call. CDR1 and CDR2 (germline): DFQATT, SNEGSKA (reference sequence). The CDR3 is 17 residues long. Trimming pared 3 bases from V and 3 bases from J, leaving 22 bases between. The CDR3 bases are TGCAGTGCTAGGGGCCCCCCCAGAGTCCTAAGAACAGATACGCAGTATTTT. Residues: CSARGPPRVLRTDTQYF.

In its sample, this clonotype was seen a few times. A much larger clone is a single base away; this may be a read error. J is TRBJ2-3 and V is TRBV6-1, with TRBD2 matching 8 bases. V was pared by 6 bases and J by 5 bases, with 7 bases of the junction left unmatched. The CDR3 loop spans 14 amino acids. Germline-derived CDR1 and CDR2 are MNHNS and SASEGT. DNA of the CDR3: TGTGCCAGCAGCTCGCGGCGGGGGGAAGATACGCAGTATTTT. Protein product: CASSSRRGEDTQYF.